The clone carrying this TCR beta chain came up many times. The antigen is unknown. This record comes from a study of T-cell reconstitution after alpha-beta-depleted transplantation in children. Study-level points and caveats: TCRbeta diversity was high at day 60 in some patients (a result of surviving recipient T cells and thymic progenitors).

TCRbeta library preparation incorporated unique molecular identifiers. TCRdb re-analysed the PCR reads in MiXCR, keeping a single row per CDR3 protein. The sample contains 600,000 to 800,000 distinct CDR3 sequences, about an eighth of which appear only once. Germline assignment: CDR1 SGHAT and CDR2 FQNNGV. This CDR3 comprises 16 residues. The V gene lost 2 bases and the J gene lost 3 bases, with 16 bases spanning the gap. This clonotype originated in a girl aged 2 to 9 with congenital amegakaryocytic thrombocytopenia, due to receive a stem cell transplant. This sample comprised PBMCs, obtained before TCRalphabeta/CD19-depleted stem cell transplant. The chain links TRBV11-2 to TRBJ1-2, with D possibly TRBD1 on 5 matching bases. The CDR3 sequence is CASSLLRRGIDYGYTF. The CDR3 DNA follows: TGTGCCAGCAGCTTATTGAGGAGGGGAATTGACTATGGCTACACCTTC.